A single sample is the source of the 21 T cell receptor beta chains below, sequenced in a study of T cell clonotyping in hematopoietic cell transplantation. TCRdb's copy holds only in-frame clones and misses some; the assay was immunoSEQ multiplex PCR. The sample has about 69,000 clones; around 94% are singletons. The sequenced material came from peripheral blood mononuclear cells. Source of these receptors: a man aged 45-60 years in good health. Some clones in this sample may be carry-over from other donors' samples.

The chain is built from TRBV28 and TRBJ1-1; 9 bases map to TRBD1. The CDR3 covers 14 residues. V dropped 10 bases and J dropped 5; count of bases not matched to a gene: 11. In germline, CDR1 is MDHEN, CDR2 SYDVKM. The CDR3 region has the DNA TGTGCCACCTTTGTTGGACAGGGGAAGACTGAAGCTTTCTTT. This gives the protein CATFVGQGKTEAFF.

The chain recombines TRBV27 with TRBJ2-1; D call uncertain. V lost 3 bases to trimming and J lost 3 bases, with 6 bases between them. The CDR3 is made up of 13 amino acids. CDR1 MNHEY and CDR2 SMNVEV come from the germline V gene (reference sequence). The CDR3 bases are TGTGCCAGCAGTTTGGACGACTACAATGAGCAGTTCTTC. This translates into CASSLDDYNEQFF.

CDR3: CASSGPAQNVSPLHF. The CDR3 nucleotides read TGTGCCAGCAGTGGGCCGGCCCAAAATGTTTCACCCCTCCACTTT. V is TRBV2 and J is TRBJ1-6; D call uncertain. This CDR3 comprises 15 residues. Looked up from germline, CDR1 is SNHLY and CDR2 is FYNNEI. V was cut by 4 bases and J by 9 bases, with 16 bases left in between.

The chain couples TRBV9 to TRBJ1-1; tentative D call: TRBD1 (6 bases). The CDR3 totals 13 residues. V gave up 3 bases and J gave up 4 bases, with 10 bases separating them. Germline-derived CDR1 and CDR2 are SGDLS and YYNGEE. In DNA form, the CDR3 reads TGTGCCAGCAGCGCACAGGGAGGCACTGAAGCTTTCTTT. This encodes CASSAQGGTEAFF.

The genes are TRBV2 and TRBJ2-4; the D is unclear. Deletions cut 6 bases from V and 3 bases from J, with 12 bases between. Germline V CDR1 and CDR2: SNHLY, FYNNEI. The CDR3 loop spans 14 amino acids. In nucleotides, the CDR3 is TGTGCCAGCAGCACCCGACGGAACAAAAACATTCAGTACTTC. It codes for CASSTRRNKNIQYF.

This rearrangement joins TRBV6-5 to TRBJ1-4; no firm D call. This CDR3 contains 13 residues. Germline loops: CDR1 MNHEY, CDR2 SVGAGI. V dropped 6 bases and J dropped 6 bases, with 11 bases sitting between them. Here the CDR3 reads CASSSPADEKLFF. DNA for the CDR3: TGTGCCAGCAGCTCTCCAGCAGATGAAAAACTGTTTTTT.

The chain joins TRBV6-5 to TRBJ1-5; unclear D gene. The CDR3 loop spans 15 amino acids. CDR1 is MNHEY, CDR2 SVGAGI, per germline. V was shortened by 4 bases and J by 0 bases, with 10 bases between the two germline ends. The CDR3 nucleotides read TGTGCCAGCAGTTTCTCATTGTATAGCAATCAGCCCCAGCATTTT. It yields the protein CASSFSLYSNQPQHF.

This clone was counted a single time. This rearrangement joins TRBV29-1 to TRBJ1-2; a possible D gene is TRBD1 (5 bases). Germline V gene sequence: CDR1 SQVTM, CDR2 ANQGSEA. V was trimmed by 6 bases and J by 4 bases, leaving 6 bases between them. The CDR3 contains 10 residues. DNA of the CDR3: TGCAGCGTCGACAGCTATGGCTACACCTTC. Translation: CSVDSYGYTF.

The rearrangement links TRBV2 to TRBJ1-6, with D possibly TRBD1 on 6 matching bases. Trimming took off 5 bases at V and 9 bases at J, with 17 bases between the two ends. Germline V gives CDR1 SNHLY, CDR2 FYNNEI. The CDR3 has 15 residues. CDR3 nucleotide sequence: TGTGCCAGCAGTTTCGCAGCACAGGGAGGTTCACCCCTCCACTTT. Translated: CASSFAAQGGSPLHF. The entire variable domain, with the rest obtained from reference TRBV2 and TRBJ1-6, is as follows: EPEVTQTPSHQVTQMGQEVILRCVPISNHLYFYWYRQILGQKVEFLVSFYNNEISEKSEIFDDQFSVERPDGSNFTLKIRSTKLEDSAMYFCASSFAAQGGSPLHFGNGTRLTVT.

This chain connects TRBV9 to TRBJ1-4, with D perhaps TRBD1 (6 bases). CDR1 and CDR2 (germline): SGDLS, YYNGEE. Deletions cut 4 bases from V and 7 bases from J, with 17 bases between. The CDR3 extends over 15 amino acids. Here the CDR3 DNA reads TGTGCCAGCAGCTCGGACAGCGGAGTAGGTGAAAAACTGTTTTTT. Translated: CASSSDSGVGEKLFF.

V and J are TRBV6-5 and TRBJ2-1, with TRBD2 matching 7 bases. The germline V gene encodes CDR1 MNHEY and CDR2 SVGAGI. The CDR3 length is 15 residues. Trimming removed 5 bases from V and 2 bases from J; junction bases left unmatched: 6. Here the CDR3 reads CASSLSSGTYNEQFF. The CDR3 DNA follows: TGTGCCAGCAGTCTTTCTAGCGGTACCTACAATGAGCAGTTCTTC.

This chain connects TRBV5-1 to TRBJ2-7, with 10 positions matching TRBD1. CDR1 is SGHRS, CDR2 YFSETQ, per germline. This CDR3 contains 13 residues. Germline trimming cut 5 bases from V and 5 bases from J; bases unmatched to any gene: 4. The CDR3 sequence is CASRPGQGDEQYF. As DNA, the CDR3 is TGCGCCAGCAGGCCCGGACAGGGGGACGAGCAGTACTTC.

The CDR3 is CASSAKGGSAADTQYF. CDR3 DNA: TGTGCCAGCAGTGCGAAGGGCGGGAGCGCTGCAGATACGCAGTATTTT. The chain employs TRBV2 and TRBJ2-3; 7 bases agree with TRBD2. Germline V gives CDR1 SNHLY, CDR2 FYNNEI. J lost 4 bases, V lost 4 bases, and 11 bases had no gene match. The CDR3 runs 16 residues.

This sequence joins TRBV10-3 and TRBJ2-1; the match to TRBD2 covers 10 bases. CDR1 is ENHRY and CDR2 is SYGVKD in the germline V gene. The CDR3 contains 15 residues. The junction had 1 base not matched to a gene; V was cut back by 2 bases and J by 3 bases. The CDR3 here is CAISERTSGYNEQFF. The CDR3 DNA is TGTGCCATCAGTGAGAGGACTAGCGGCTACAATGAGCAGTTCTTC.

The CDR3 protein is CAISDSLAGGPLSSYNEQFF. For the CDR3, the DNA is TGTGCCATCAGTGACTCTCTAGCGGGGGGGCCATTAAGCTCCTACAATGAGCAGTTCTTC. This chain joins TRBV10-3 and TRBJ2-1; 12 bases match TRBD2. V dropped 3 bases and J dropped 0; count of bases not matched to a gene: 12. Germline V lookup: CDR1 ENHRY, CDR2 SYGVKD. CDR3 size: 20 residues.

V usage is TRBV4-3 and J usage is TRBJ1-4, with D uncertain. This CDR3 region has 16 residues. Trimming stripped 0 bases from V and 4 bases from J, with 12 bases between. Germline V gene data show CDR1 as LGHNA and CDR2 as YSLEER. The CDR3 bases are TGCGCCAGCAGCCAAGATAACAGTGCCTTTAATGAAAAACTGTTTTTT. Amino acid sequence: CASSQDNSAFNEKLFF.

The chain uses TRBV27 and TRBJ1-1; D gene ambiguous. The germline V and J ends were trimmed by 7 bases and 5 bases, with 14 bases remaining between them. Germline lookup yields CDR1 MNHEY and CDR2 SMNVEV (reference sequence). The CDR3 length is 13 residues. The CDR3 spells CASTTPRGTEAFF. Written as DNA, the CDR3 is TGTGCCAGCACCACTCCGCGGGGAACTGAAGCTTTCTTT.

The chain couples TRBV19 to TRBJ2-3; D gene ambiguous. The germline V gene has CDR1 LNHDA and CDR2 SQIVND (reference sequence). The CDR3 extends over 15 amino acids. V was trimmed by 1 base and J by 0 bases, leaving 8 bases between them. The CDR3 spells CASSIVHSSTDTQYF. CDR3 sequence (DNA): TGTGCCAGTAGTATAGTCCATTCTAGCACAGATACGCAGTATTTT. The whole variable domain, filled in from reference TRBV19 and TRBJ2-3, reads DGGITQSPKYLFRKEGQNVTLSCEQNLNHDAMYWYRQDPGQGLRLIYYSQIVNDFQKGDIAEGYSVSREKKESFPLTVTSAQKNPTAFYLCASSIVHSSTDTQYFGPGTRLTVL.

This clone was seen once. The DNA for the CDR3 is TGTGCCAGCAGCTTATACCGGGACCCTGCGCAAGAGACCCAGTACTTC. Its protein product is CASSLYRDPAQETQYF. V usage is TRBV11-2 and J usage is TRBJ2-5, with D perhaps TRBD1 or TRBD2 (5 bases each). Germline lookup yields CDR1 SGHAT and CDR2 FQNNGV. The CDR3 is 16 residues long. V shed 2 bases and J shed 2 bases, with 15 bases lying between them.

This chain connects TRBV5-1 to TRBJ1-5; 11 bases agree with TRBD1. This CDR3 has 16 amino acids. With 2 bases clipped from V and 3 bases from J, the junction kept 4 bases outside the gene matches. The V gene's germline CDR1 is SGHRS and CDR2 YFSETQ. CDR3 amino acids: CASSFGTGGNNQPQHF. In DNA form, the CDR3 reads TGCGCCAGCAGCTTTGGGACAGGGGGAAACAATCAGCCCCAGCATTTT.

J is TRBJ1-3 and V is TRBV30; D gene ambiguous. Deletions cut 1 base from V and 5 bases from J, with 0 bases between. The CDR3 loop spans 10 amino acids. The germline CDR1 and CDR2 sequences are GTSNPN and SVGIG (reference sequence). DNA of the CDR3: TGTGCCTGGAGTGGAAACACCATATATTTT. It encodes CAWSGNTIYF.